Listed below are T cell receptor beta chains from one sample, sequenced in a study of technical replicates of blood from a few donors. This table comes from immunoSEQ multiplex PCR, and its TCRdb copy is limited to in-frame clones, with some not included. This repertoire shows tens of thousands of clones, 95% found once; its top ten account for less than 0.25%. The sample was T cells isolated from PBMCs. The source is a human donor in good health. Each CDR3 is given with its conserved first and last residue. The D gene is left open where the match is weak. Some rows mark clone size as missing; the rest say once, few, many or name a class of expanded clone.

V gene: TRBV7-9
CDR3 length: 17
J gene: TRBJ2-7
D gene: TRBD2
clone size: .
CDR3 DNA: TGTGCCAGCAGCTTAGCGAGACTAGCGGGAGTAGGGTACGAGCAGTACTTC
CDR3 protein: CASSLARLAGVGYEQYF

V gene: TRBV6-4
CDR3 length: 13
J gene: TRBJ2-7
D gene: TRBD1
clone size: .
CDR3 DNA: TGTGCCAGCACGGACAGGGTGGAAGACGAGCAGTACTTC
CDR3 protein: CASTDRVEDEQYF

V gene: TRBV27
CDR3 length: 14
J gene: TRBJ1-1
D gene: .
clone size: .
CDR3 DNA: TGTGCCAGCACCCCTCCCTCAGGGAACACTGAAGCTTTCTTT
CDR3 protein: CASTPPSGNTEAFF

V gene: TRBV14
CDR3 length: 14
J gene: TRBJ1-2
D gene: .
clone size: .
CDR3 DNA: TGTGCCAGCAGCCAATACAGGGCCCCGGGGGGCTACACCTTC
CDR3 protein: CASSQYRAPGGYTF

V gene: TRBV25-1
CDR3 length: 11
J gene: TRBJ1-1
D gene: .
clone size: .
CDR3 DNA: TGTGCCAGCGCAGGGTTCACTGAAGCTTTCTTT
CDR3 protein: CASAGFTEAFF

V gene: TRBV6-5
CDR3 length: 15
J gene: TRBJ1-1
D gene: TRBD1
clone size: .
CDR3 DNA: TGTGCCAGCAGTTACCGACAGGGTCCAGGCACTGAAGCTTTCTTT
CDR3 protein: CASSYRQGPGTEAFF

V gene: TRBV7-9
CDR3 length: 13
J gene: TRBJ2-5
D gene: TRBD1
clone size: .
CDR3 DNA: TGTGCCAGCAGCTTACAGGGGGAGGAGACCCAGTACTTC
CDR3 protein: CASSLQGEETQYF

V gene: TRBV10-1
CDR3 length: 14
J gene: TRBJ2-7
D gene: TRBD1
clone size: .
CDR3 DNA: TGCGCCAGCAGTTCCGGGACAGGGCTATACGAGCAGTACTTC
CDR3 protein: CASSSGTGLYEQYF

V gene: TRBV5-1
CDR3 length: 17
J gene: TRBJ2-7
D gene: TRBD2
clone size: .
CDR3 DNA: TGCGCCAGCAGCTTGGGGGCCTGGCGGGAGGGCGACTACGAGCAGTACTTC
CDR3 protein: CASSLGAWREGDYEQYF

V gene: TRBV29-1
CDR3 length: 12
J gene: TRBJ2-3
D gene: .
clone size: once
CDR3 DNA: TGCAGCGTCCCCGGGGGGCCAGATACGCAGTATTTT
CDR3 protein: CSVPGGPDTQYF

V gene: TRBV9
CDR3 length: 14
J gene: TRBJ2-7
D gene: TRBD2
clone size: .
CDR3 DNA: TGTGCCAGCAGCATCGGGGGGAGTTCCTACGAGCAGTACTTC
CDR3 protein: CASSIGGSSYEQYF

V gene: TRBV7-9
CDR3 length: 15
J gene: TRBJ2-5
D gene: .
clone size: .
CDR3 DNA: TGTGCCAGCAGCTTAGCTACGGGGGGCAGGGAGACCCAGTACTTC
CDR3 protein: CASSLATGGRETQYF

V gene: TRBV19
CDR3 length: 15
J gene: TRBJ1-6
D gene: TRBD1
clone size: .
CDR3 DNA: TGTGCCAGTACCCCCTCAGGGGGCTACAATTCACCCCTCCACTTT
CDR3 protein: CASTPSGGYNSPLHF

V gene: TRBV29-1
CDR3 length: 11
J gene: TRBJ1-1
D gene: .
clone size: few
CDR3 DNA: TGCAGTGTTTTTCCCCGCACTGAAGCTTTCTTT
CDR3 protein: CSVFPRTEAFF

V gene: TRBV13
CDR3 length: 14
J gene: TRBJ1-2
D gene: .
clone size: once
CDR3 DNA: TGTGCCAGCAGCCTCGGACAGAGTAACTATGGCTACACCTTC
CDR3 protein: CASSLGQSNYGYTF

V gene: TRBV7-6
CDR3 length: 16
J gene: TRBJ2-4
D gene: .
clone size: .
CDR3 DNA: TGTGCCAGCAGCCCCCGCTTGAGTCTAGCCAAAAACATTCAGTACTTC
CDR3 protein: CASSPRLSLAKNIQYF

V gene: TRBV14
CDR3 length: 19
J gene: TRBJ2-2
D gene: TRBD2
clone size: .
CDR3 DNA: TGTGCCAGCAGCCAAGGCTTCGATTTCACTAGCGGGAACACCGGGGAGCTGTTTTTT
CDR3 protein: CASSQGFDFTSGNTGELFF